The 17 T cell receptor beta chains presented below share a single source sample, sequenced in a study of long-term antiretroviral therapy in people with HIV. Survey level was the resolution at which the v3.0 immunoSEQ assay ran. The data were produced by immunoSEQ multiplex PCR, yet TCRdb's version contains in-frame clones alone and is incomplete. The data show 20,000 to 25,000 clones, roughly 85% seen once. Sequencing was performed on unsorted PBMCs, taken 1.2 years after starting antiretroviral therapy. These receptors were collected from a middle-aged woman with HIV.

V is TRBV5-1 and J is TRBJ2-6, with D possibly being TRBD1 (5 bases). The CDR3 consists of 14 residues. V lost 5 bases and J lost 2, with 8 bases in between. CDR1 SGHRS and CDR2 YFSETQ come from the germline V gene. The CDR3 nucleotides read TGCGCCAGCAGTAGGGGTGCTGGGGCCAACGTCCTGACTTTC. As protein: CASSRGAGANVLTF.

The chain couples TRBV15 to TRBJ1-4; a possible D gene is TRBD1 (5 bases). CDR1 and CDR2 from the germline V gene are LNHNV and YYDKDF (reference sequence). Trimming pared 1 base from V and 0 bases from J, leaving 24 bases between. The CDR3 length is 21 residues. The DNA for the CDR3 is TGTGCCACCAGCAGAGGGGGGGTAGATGTCCTACAACCTGCAACTAATGAAAAACTGTTTTTT. The encoded protein is CATSRGGVDVLQPATNEKLFF.

The chain has TRBV15 and TRBJ2-5; 12 bases map to TRBD2. The germline gives CDR1 LNHNV, CDR2 YYDKDF (reference sequence). This CDR3 region has 16 residues. Trimming removed 3 bases from V and 1 base from J; junction bases left unmatched: 3. The CDR3 coding sequence is TGTGCCACCAGCAGGCTGACTAGCGGGGGCCAAGAGACCCAGTACTTC. This codes for CATSRLTSGGQETQYF.

The chain links TRBV11-2 to TRBJ2-1; no clear D. The V and J ends lost 7 bases and 2 bases respectively, with 12 bases between them. The CDR3 runs to 14 residues. CDR1 and CDR2 (germline): SGHAT, FQNNGV. Here the CDR3 DNA reads TGTGCCAGCACCTCAGATGGGGCCTACAATGAGCAGTTCTTC. This sequence encodes CASTSDGAYNEQFF.

The chain joins TRBV30 to TRBJ2-1; D is ambiguous. The CDR3 covers 11 residues. Germline V CDR1 and CDR2: GTSNPN, SVGIG (reference sequence). Trimming took 5 bases from V and 5 from J, leaving 7 bases between them. CDR3 protein: CAWDRDNEQFF. Written as DNA, the CDR3 is TGTGCCTGGGACCGCGACAATGAGCAGTTCTTC.

This chain connects TRBV19 to TRBJ1-1; maybe TRBD1 (6 bases). This CDR3 spans 15 amino acids. The V end lost 4 bases, the J end lost 3 bases, and 15 bases lay between the germline ends. Germline V gene data show CDR1 as LNHDA and CDR2 as SQIVND (reference sequence). The CDR3 coding sequence is TGTGCCAGTAGTACCGTCGGGGGGGCGTACACTGAAGCTTTCTTT. Translating gives CASSTVGGAYTEAFF.

For the CDR3, the DNA is TGTGCCAGCAGTTTTATAGGGGGAACTGAAGCTTTCTTT. Its protein product is CASSFIGGTEAFF. The chain joins TRBV27 to TRBJ1-1; TRBD1 might be the D (6 bases). Germline-derived CDR1 and CDR2 are MNHEY and SMNVEV (reference sequence). The CDR3 spans 13 residues. V was clipped by 3 bases and J by 5 bases, with 10 bases between them.

The chain combines TRBV2 with TRBJ1-3; D remains unclear. Germline CDR1 is SNHLY and CDR2 is FYNNEI. The CDR3 runs 16 residues. Between the trimmed V and J ends, which lost 5 bases and 4 bases, there was a span of 18 bases. The CDR3 here is CASSPGDGMRGNTIYF. Here the CDR3 DNA reads TGTGCCAGCAGTCCAGGTGACGGGATGAGAGGAAACACCATATATTTT.

This sequence joins TRBV7-2 and TRBJ1-5, with D maybe TRBD1 (5 bases). Per germline, CDR1 SGHTA and CDR2 FQGNSA. Trimming shortened V by 5 bases and J by 2 bases, and 10 bases separated the two germline ends. This CDR3 is 14 amino acids long. CDR3 sequence (DNA): TGTGCCAGCAGCACCCAGGGTGGCAATCAGCCCCAGCATTTT. It encodes CASSTQGGNQPQHF.

Here the CDR3 DNA reads TGTGCCTGGAGTCCAATCCGGACGTCGGTGGGAGGTGGCATCCATGGCTACACCTTC. This encodes CAWSPIRTSVGGGIHGYTF. V gene TRBV30 combines with J gene TRBJ1-2; D not resolved. Trimming shortened V by 2 bases and J by 6 bases, and 31 bases separated the two germline ends. Germline V lookup: CDR1 GTSNPN, CDR2 SVGIG (reference sequence). This CDR3 is built from 19 residues.

A single count supports this clone. This chain joins TRBV7-2 and TRBJ1-4; perhaps TRBD1 as D (6 bases). CDR3 length equals 15 residues. Germline lookup yields CDR1 SGHTA and CDR2 FQGNSA. V was shortened by 5 bases and J by 8 bases, with 18 bases between the two germline ends. DNA of the CDR3: TGTGCCAGCAGCGATAGGGGGGCGGGCCAGGAAAAACTGTTTTTT. Its protein product is CASSDRGAGQEKLFF. The full variable domain, completed using reference TRBV7-2 and TRBJ1-4, is GAGVSQSPSNKVTEKGKDVELRCDPISGHTALYWYRQSLGQGLEFLIYFQGNSAPDKSGLPSDRFSAERTGGSVSTLTIQRTQQEDSAVYLCASSDRGAGQEKLFFGSGTQLSVL.

The chain couples TRBV7-6 to TRBJ2-5, with 11 bases matching TRBD1. V lost 5 bases, J lost 5 bases, and 4 bases stayed unmatched. The CDR3 runs 14 residues. The germline gives CDR1 SGHVS, CDR2 FNYEAQ. In nucleotides, the CDR3 is TGTGCCAGCAGCCAGGGGACAGGGGGGGAGACCCAGTACTTC. Protein sequence: CASSQGTGGETQYF. The whole variable domain, remainder taken from reference TRBV7-6 and TRBJ2-5, is GAGVSQSPRYKVTKRGQDVALRCDPISGHVSLYWYRQALGQGPEFLTYFNYEAQQDKSGLPNDRFSAERPEGSISTLTIQRTEQRDSAMYRCASSQGTGGETQYFGPGTRLLVL.

This sequence joins TRBV18 and TRBJ1-1, with D tentatively TRBD1 (6 bases). V was cut by 4 bases and J by 5 bases, with 20 bases left in between. Germline V gene data show CDR1 as KGHSH and CDR2 as LQKENI. The CDR3 spans 16 residues. The CDR3 region has the DNA TGTGCCAGCTCACGGACGGGCGCGGGGGCTCAGACTGAAGCTTTCTTT. Translated: CASSRTGAGAQTEAFF.

This clone was picked up one time. V gene TRBV5-5 combines with J gene TRBJ1-5, with unresolved D. The CDR3 is 15 residues long. Between the trimmed V and J ends, which lost 5 bases and 2 bases, there was a span of 14 bases. The germline V gene has CDR1 SGHKS and CDR2 YYEKEE (reference sequence). The CDR3 bases are TGTGCCAGCAGTGTGAGTAGGATTGGCAATCAGCCCCAGCATTTT. As protein: CASSVSRIGNQPQHF.

In this sample, this clone turned up a few times. V gene TRBV5-1 combines with J gene TRBJ1-3; a weak D match, TRBD1 (6 bases). V was cut by 7 bases and J by 2 bases, with 13 bases left in between. The CDR3 extends over 14 amino acids. From germline, CDR1 is SGHRS and CDR2 YFSETQ. This CDR3 is CASGAQGTGNTIYF. CDR3 DNA sequence: TGCGCCAGCGGAGCACAGGGTACTGGAAACACCATATATTTT.

This chain uses TRBV7-9 with TRBJ2-2, with D unresolved. This CDR3 comprises 14 residues. Germline V gives CDR1 SEHNR, CDR2 FQNEAQ (reference sequence). V was pared by 7 bases and J by 6 bases, with 15 bases between. For the CDR3, the DNA is TGTGCCAGCAACCCTCTAGTCTTCCCCGGGGAGCTGTTTTTT. It is translated as CASNPLVFPGELFF.

This clone was counted a few times. V usage is TRBV27 and J usage is TRBJ2-1, with 9 nucleotides matching TRBD1. Germline V gene lookup returns CDR1 MNHEY and CDR2 SMNVEV (reference sequence). V trimming: 2 bases; J trimming: 5 bases; junction bases outside the gene matches: 4. CDR3 length: 15 residues. CDR3 bases: TGTGCCAGCAGTTTAGGGGGACAGGGTAACAATGAGCAGTTCTTC. Protein product: CASSLGGQGNNEQFF.